This record concerns one TCR beta chain sequence. The antigen remains unidentified. Sequence at one end of the junction differs from germline and may be a read error. The germline V gene encodes CDR1 MNHNS and CDR2 SASEGT. The CDR3 has 11 residues. The data were obtained in a study of identical twins. cDNA carried unique molecular identifiers, and a universal primer site was added by template switching. TCRdb reanalysed the 5' RACE reads using MiXCR and keeps one entry per CDR3 protein. The table lists 1.5 million to 2 million distinct CDR3 sequences, roughly 35% of them singletons, with around 0.3% in the top ten. Study-level points and caveats: In cord blood, abundant beta clonotypes had fewer insertions; memory showed no trend. Out-of-frame TCR alpha sharing observed in monozygotic twins exceeded model estimates. Excess low generation probability was seen in twin-shared out-of-frame alpha sequences.

The origin of this receptor is a newborn girl in good health. The V call is TRBV6-1, the J call TRBJ1-1; no reliable D call. The sequenced sample was cord blood. The DNA of the CDR3 is TGTGCCAGCAGTCTAAACAGTGAAGCTTTCTTT. Amino acids: CASSLNSEAFF.